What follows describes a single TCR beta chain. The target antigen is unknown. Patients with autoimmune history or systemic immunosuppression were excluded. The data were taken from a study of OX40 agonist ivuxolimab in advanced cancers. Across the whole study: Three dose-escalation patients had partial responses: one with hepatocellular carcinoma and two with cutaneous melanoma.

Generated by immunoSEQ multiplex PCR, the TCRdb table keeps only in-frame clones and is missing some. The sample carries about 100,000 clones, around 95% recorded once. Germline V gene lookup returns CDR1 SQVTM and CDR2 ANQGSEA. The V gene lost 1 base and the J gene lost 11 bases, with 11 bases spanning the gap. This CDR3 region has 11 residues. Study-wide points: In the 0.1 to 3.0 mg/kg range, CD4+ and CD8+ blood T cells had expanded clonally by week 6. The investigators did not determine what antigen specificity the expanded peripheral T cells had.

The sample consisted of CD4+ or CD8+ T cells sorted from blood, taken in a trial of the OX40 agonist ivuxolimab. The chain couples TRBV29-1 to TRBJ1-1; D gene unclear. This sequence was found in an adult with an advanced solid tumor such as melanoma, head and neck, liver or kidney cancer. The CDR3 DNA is TGCAGCGTTGAAGGCCTCTTGAATGCTTTCTTT. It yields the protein CSVEGLLNAFF. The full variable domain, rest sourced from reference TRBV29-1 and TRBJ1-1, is SAVISQKPSRDICQRGTSLTIQCQVDSQVTMMFWYRQQPGQSLTLIATANQGSEATYESGFVIDKFPISRPNLTFSTLTVSNMSPEDSSIYLCSVEGLLNAFFGQGTRLTVV.